These 25 T cell receptor beta chains originate from one sample sequenced in a study of blood T cell repertoires in COVID-19. TCRdb keeps only in-frame clones here, not all; method: immunoSEQ multiplex PCR. The top ten hold approximately 4.1% of the sample, which has about 350,000 clones, roughly nine tenths seen once. Sequenced: peripheral blood. These receptor sequences come from a woman in her fifties or sixties with COVID-19, enrolled during active disease.

The chain couples TRBV5-6 to TRBJ1-3; the D is unclear. CDR3 length equals 15 residues. Trimming left V 0 bases short and J 3 bases short, with 10 bases between. CDR1 is SGHDT, CDR2 YYEEEE, per germline. The CDR3 spells CASSLGGPRGNTIYF. The CDR3 DNA sequence: TGTGCCAGCAGCTTGGGTGGGCCCCGTGGAAACACCATATATTTT.

The chain joins TRBV7-8 to TRBJ1-2; D perhaps matches TRBD1 (6 bases). From germline, CDR1 is SGHVS and CDR2 FQNEAQ. The CDR3 has 14 residues. V lost 5 bases and J lost 6, with 16 bases in between. CDR3 residues: CASSLSGVQNGYTF. DNA for the CDR3: TGTGCCAGCAGCCTATCAGGGGTGCAGAATGGCTACACCTTC.

For the CDR3, the DNA is TGTGCCAGCACTCCGGGTCGACGCTTTAATCAGCCCCAGCATTTT. Residues: CASTPGRRFNQPQHF. This rearrangement joins TRBV19 to TRBJ1-5; no clear D gene. The CDR3 has 15 residues. The V and J ends lost 9 bases and 4 bases respectively, with 19 bases between them. Germline V CDR1 and CDR2: LNHDA, SQIVND (reference sequence).

This clone was recorded only once. In the same sample, other DNA sequences code for this CDR3. The chain couples TRBV18 to TRBJ2-3; D perhaps matches TRBD2 (5 bases). Germline V gives CDR1 KGHSH, CDR2 LQKENI. The CDR3 contains 14 residues. Trimming removed 2 bases at V and 1 base at J, with 7 bases between. The DNA of the CDR3 is TGTGCCAGCTCACCAGAGGGCGGCACAGATACGCAGTATTTT. Translated, it gives CASSPEGGTDTQYF.

The chain employs TRBV2 and TRBJ2-3; no reliable D call. This CDR3 is built from 13 residues. V gave up 7 bases and J gave up 4 bases, with 12 bases separating them. Per germline, CDR1 SNHLY and CDR2 FYNNEI. CDR3 region: CASIGVAPDTQYF. The CDR3, as DNA: TGTGCCAGCATTGGAGTAGCTCCAGATACGCAGTATTTT.

The V gene is TRBV19, the J gene TRBJ2-7; 10 bases map to TRBD2. The V segment lost 7 bases and the J segment 2 bases; nucleotides outside the gene matches: 11. Germline V gene lookup returns CDR1 LNHDA and CDR2 SQIVND (reference sequence). The CDR3 is 16 residues long. CDR3 residues: CASTPGGAGGTYEQYF. CDR3 bases: TGTGCCAGTACCCCGGGTGGAGCGGGGGGGACCTACGAGCAGTACTTC. Together with reference TRBV19 and TRBJ2-7, the CDR3 gives the full variable domain: DGGITQSPKYLFRKEGQNVTLSCEQNLNHDAMYWYRQDPGQGLRLIYYSQIVNDFQKGDIAEGYSVSREKKESFPLTVTSAQKNPTAFYLCASTPGGAGGTYEQYFGPGTRLTVT.

The chain uses TRBV19 and TRBJ1-1; the D gene is possibly TRBD1 (5 bases). V lost 2 bases and J lost 6, with 19 bases in between. The CDR3 extends over 16 amino acids. The germline CDR1 and CDR2 sequences are LNHDA and SQIVND (reference sequence). CDR3 DNA: TGTGCCAGTAGTATACAAGCCGGCAGGGCTAAGGCTGAAGCTTTCTTT. The encoded protein is CASSIQAGRAKAEAFF.

V gene TRBV20-1 combines with J gene TRBJ1-2; no reliable D call. Germline V gene data show CDR1 as DFQATT and CDR2 as SNEGSKA (reference sequence). V lost 3 bases, J lost 5 bases, and 10 bases lay in between. The CDR3 has 12 amino acids. The CDR3 sequence is CSASKQLYGYTF. The CDR3 bases are TGCAGTGCTAGTAAACAGCTTTATGGCTACACCTTC.

This clone has just one count. The chain employs TRBV6-7 and TRBJ1-1; a possible D gene is TRBD1 (6 bases). TRBV6-7 is noted as an ORF with a role that remains uncertain. Trimming stripped 5 bases from V and 7 bases from J, with 23 bases between. The CDR3 totals 16 residues. The CDR3 coding sequence is TGTGCCAGCAGTATATACCTTCCGGGACAACGAAGTGAAGCTTTCTTT. This translates into CASSIYLPGQRSEAFF.

V gene TRBV7-9 combines with J gene TRBJ1-1; D is perhaps TRBD1 (5 bases). The CDR3 spans 14 residues. The V end lost 6 bases, the J end lost 2 bases, and 13 bases lay between the germline ends. Germline CDR1 reads SEHNR; CDR2 reads FQNEAQ (reference sequence). The CDR3 coding sequence is TGTGCCAGCAGTTATGACAGACGTAACACTGAAGCTTTCTTT. It translates to CASSYDRRNTEAFF.

The chain recombines TRBV6-2 or TRBV6-3 with TRBJ1-5; 7 bases are shared with TRBD1. CDR1 is MNHEY and CDR2 is SVGEGT in the germline V gene. The CDR3 runs to 15 residues. Trimming cost V 2 bases and J 2 bases; bases outside gene matches: 3. The CDR3 here is CASSYEGGRNQPQHF. The CDR3 DNA sequence: TGTGCCAGCAGTTACGAAGGGGGCCGCAATCAGCCCCAGCATTTT.

This chain joins TRBV19 and TRBJ1-2; D uncertain. V dropped 1 base and J dropped 2 bases, with 2 bases sitting between them. Germline assignment: CDR1 LNHDA and CDR2 SQIVND (reference sequence). This CDR3 contains 12 residues. CDR3 DNA sequence: TGTGCCAGTAGTATAGCGAACTATGGCTACACCTTC. This translates into CASSIANYGYTF.

V is TRBV9 and J is TRBJ1-1, with 8 bases identical to TRBD1. V lost 3 bases to trimming and J lost 4 bases; unmatched junction nucleotides: 8. This CDR3 comprises 15 residues. CDR1 SGDLS and CDR2 YYNGEE come from the germline V gene. Here the CDR3 reads CASSAPTGGVTEAFF. CDR3 coding DNA: TGTGCCAGCAGCGCTCCCACAGGGGGGGTCACTGAAGCTTTCTTT.

The chain carries TRBV13 and TRBJ2-7; no definite D call. Looked up from germline, CDR1 is PRHDT and CDR2 is FYEKMQ (reference sequence). Trimming removed 5 bases at V and 7 bases at J, with 24 bases between. The CDR3 is 16 amino acids. The CDR3 reads CASSPPAVSRTREQYF. CDR3 DNA sequence: TGTGCCAGCAGCCCCCCCGCGGTCTCCCGCACCCGGGAGCAGTACTTC.

The chain employs TRBV5-6 and TRBJ2-7; a possible D gene is TRBD2 (6 bases). The CDR3 spans 15 residues. Trimming took 0 bases from V and 3 from J, leaving 13 bases between them. Germline-derived CDR1 and CDR2 are SGHDT and YYEEEE. Here the CDR3 reads CASSLDGGGGYEQYF. Here the CDR3 DNA reads TGTGCCAGCAGCTTGGATGGGGGAGGAGGCTACGAGCAGTACTTC.

The chain has TRBV4-2 and TRBJ1-2; D call uncertain. The CDR3 is 15 amino acids. The germline V gene encodes CDR1 LGHNA and CDR2 YNFKEQ. Trimming shortened V by 0 bases and J by 4 bases, and 12 bases separated the two germline ends. In DNA form, the CDR3 reads TGTGCCAGCAGCCAAGATGTAAACTCCCCCTATGGCTACACCTTC. Protein product: CASSQDVNSPYGYTF.

The V call is TRBV9, the J call TRBJ1-5, with TRBD1 matching 9 bases. The V gene's germline CDR1 is SGDLS and CDR2 YYNGEE. CDR3 length equals 13 residues. The V and J ends lost 4 bases and 5 bases, in that order; junction bases with no gene match: 1. The CDR3 region is CASSRDRDQPQHF. The CDR3 coding sequence is TGTGCCAGCAGCCGGGACAGGGATCAGCCCCAGCATTTT.

The rearrangement links TRBV12-1 to TRBJ1-6; the table's D call of TRBD1 was not tested on the DNA. TRBV12-1 is a pseudogene. This CDR3 region has 16 residues. The CDR3 sequence is CASGETGKWYNSPLHF. DNA of the CDR3: TGTGCCAGCGGGGAGACAGGTAAGTGGTATAATTCACCCCTCCACTTT.

In this sample, this clone turned up once. This chain joins TRBV7-3 and TRBJ1-2; the D is unclear. Germline V gives CDR1 SGHTA, CDR2 FQGTGA. V was clipped by 1 base and J by 4 bases, with 13 bases between them. The CDR3 is 15 residues long. CDR3 sequence reads: CASSLMASSGYGYTF. Written as DNA, the CDR3 is TGTGCCAGCAGCTTAATGGCATCCTCGGGCTATGGCTACACCTTC.

The chain combines TRBV27 with TRBJ2-3; 8 bases fit TRBD2. This CDR3 contains 16 residues. Per the germline V gene, CDR1 is MNHEY and CDR2 is SMNVEV (reference sequence). The J segment lost 3 bases and the V segment lost 3 bases, leaving 8 bases of the junction unmatched. The CDR3 sequence is CASSLAGTSYTDTQYF. DNA for the CDR3: TGTGCCAGCAGTTTGGCCGGGACTAGTTATACAGATACGCAGTATTTT.

The chain has TRBV27 and TRBJ1-5; tentative D call: TRBD1 (5 bases). Looked up from germline, CDR1 is MNHEY and CDR2 is SMNVEV (reference sequence). This CDR3 comprises 15 residues. V lost 4 bases and J lost 7, with 17 bases in between. CDR3 nucleotide sequence: TGTGCCAGCAGTTCCCTCGGGGGAGGGGCCCAGCCCCAGCATTTT. This encodes CASSSLGGGAQPQHF.

This clone came up a few times. The V and J genes are TRBV6-5 and TRBJ2-2, with 9 nucleotides matching TRBD1. Germline assignment: CDR1 MNHEY and CDR2 SVGAGI. CDR3 length: 14 amino acids. Trimming at V came to 7 bases and at J to 1 base, leaving 1 base not matched to a gene. The CDR3, as DNA: TGTGCCAGCATGGGACAGGGGAACACCGGGGAGCTGTTTTTT. Its protein product is CASMGQGNTGELFF.

This chain links TRBV6-5 with TRBJ2-7; 7 nucleotides align to TRBD1. The CDR3 spans 13 residues. V lost 7 bases to trimming and J lost 3 bases; unmatched junction nucleotides: 6. CDR1 is MNHEY and CDR2 is SVGAGI in the germline V gene. The CDR3 sequence: CASTGQVLYEQYF. Written as DNA, the CDR3 is TGTGCCAGCACCGGACAGGTACTCTACGAGCAGTACTTC.

The chain has TRBV11-2 and TRBJ2-3, with 8 bases identical to TRBD2. This CDR3 is 18 amino acids long. Trimming at V came to 1 base and at J to 2 bases, leaving 11 bases not matched to a gene. CDR1 is SGHAT, CDR2 FQNNGV, per germline. The CDR3 DNA follows: TGTGCCAGCAGCTTAGTCTTTCGGGGGGGCGAAAACACAGATACGCAGTATTTT. It specifies CASSLVFRGGENTDTQYF.

The genes are TRBV15 and TRBJ1-1, with 11 bases that match TRBD1. The V gene end was trimmed by 8 bases and the J gene end by 1 base; junction bases not matched to a gene: 18. The CDR3 contains 19 residues. CDR1 LNHNV and CDR2 YYDKDF come from the germline V gene (reference sequence). The DNA for the CDR3 is TGTGCCACCGCAGACACAAAAAAAGCCGGGACAGGGGGGAACACTGAAGCTTTCTTT. Translating it yields CATADTKKAGTGGNTEAFF.